This TCR beta chain is from a study of beta chain features in type 1 diabetes. The study reverse transcribed the entire isolated RNA, so it sequenced expressed TCRB transcripts. TCRdb's copy holds only in-frame clones and misses some; the assay was immunoSEQ multiplex PCR. Seen here are approximately 470,000 clones, roughly 30% observed once, and the top ten hold around 0.065%. Regarding the study as a whole: These data did not resolve whether HLA type affects TCRB rearrangement.

Trimming removed 6 bases from V and 2 bases from J; junction bases left unmatched: 5. Looked up from germline, CDR1 is ENHRY and CDR2 is SYGVKD. This CDR3 spans 15 amino acids. For this clone: What it binds is unknown.

V and J are TRBV10-3 and TRBJ2-3; 10 bases map to TRBD2. The sample consisted of naive CD4+ T cells from blood. This TCR was sampled from a young man in good health. CDR3 sequence (DNA): TGTGCCATCAGCATGCTAGCGGGAGTCACAGATACGCAGTATTTT. The encoded protein is CAISMLAGVTDTQYF.